The 23 T cell receptor beta chains listed next were all sequenced from one sample in a study of blood T cell repertoires in COVID-19. Using immunoSEQ multiplex PCR, the repertoire was profiled, and TCRdb retains in-frame clones only, with some absent. The repertoire consists of some 290,000 clones, with over 85% occurring once and the leading ten covering around 10%. Material for sequencing was peripheral blood. Receptors were obtained from a woman aged 25-40 years with COVID-19, enrolled during active disease.

The CDR3 DNA reads TGCGCCAGCAGTGAGTGGACAGGCTATGGCTACACCTTC. Its translation is CASSEWTGYGYTF. This sequence joins TRBV10-1 and TRBJ1-2, with 7 bases that match TRBD1. Germline CDR1 and CDR2: WNHNN and SYGVQD (reference sequence). Losses at the gene ends were 1 base for V and 4 bases for J; bases not matched to a gene: 0. This CDR3 region has 13 residues.

The table lists this clone with a count of one. The rearrangement joins TRBV19 to TRBJ1-3; 7 bases fit TRBD1. The length of the CDR3 is 16 residues. V shed 4 bases and J 4 bases; nucleotides not matched to a gene: 10. The germline CDR1 and CDR2 sequences are LNHDA and SQIVND (reference sequence). The CDR3 DNA reads TGTGCCAGTAGTAGACCGGGACAGCTTCTCGGAAACACCATATATTTT. This codes for CASSRPGQLLGNTIYF.

The gene calls are TRBV2 and TRBJ1-5; TRBD1 aligns across 9 bases. V was pared by 5 bases and J by 1 base, with 12 bases of the junction left unmatched. Per germline, CDR1 SNHLY and CDR2 FYNNEI. The CDR3 length is 18 residues. The CDR3, as DNA: TGTGCCAGCAGTTATACAGGGGGCTATAAGGGAAGCAATCAGCCCCAGCATTTT. Residues: CASSYTGGYKGSNQPQHF.

The chain is built from TRBV27 and TRBJ2-3; D not certain. Looked up from germline, CDR1 is MNHEY and CDR2 is SMNVEV (reference sequence). The CDR3 covers 12 residues. V lost 0 bases to trimming and J lost 6 bases, with 4 bases between them. CDR3 nucleotide sequence: TGTGCCAGCAGTTTATCACAGGATACGCAGTATTTT. Residues: CASSLSQDTQYF.

The V and J genes are TRBV5-1 and TRBJ2-1, with a tentative D call TRBD2 (5 bases). The germline gives CDR1 SGHRS, CDR2 YFSETQ. Trimming shortened V by 1 base and J by 0 bases, and 8 bases separated the two germline ends. This CDR3 has 15 residues. The CDR3 is CASSLSGISYNEQFF. DNA for the CDR3: TGCGCCAGCAGCTTGTCCGGGATCTCCTACAATGAGCAGTTCTTC.

CDR3: CASSEVATKAYEQYF. The CDR3 coding sequence is TGTGCCAGCAGTGAAGTAGCGACAAAAGCCTACGAGCAGTACTTC. The chain links TRBV2 to TRBJ2-7; the D gene is possibly TRBD2 (5 bases). This CDR3 has 15 residues. Germline-derived CDR1 and CDR2 are SNHLY and FYNNEI. Deletions cut 1 base from V and 2 bases from J, with 12 bases between.

The chain employs TRBV30 and TRBJ1-2, with a possible D match to TRBD1 (5 bases). CDR1 is GTSNPN and CDR2 is SVGIG in the germline V gene (reference sequence). There are 14 residues in the CDR3. The ends were cut back, 8 bases at V and 0 bases at J, with 16 bases in the middle. CDR3 DNA sequence: TGTGCCGGCACCCCGGAGGGGACTAACTATGGCTACACCTTC. Protein: CAGTPEGTNYGYTF.

The genes are TRBV19 and TRBJ1-6; maybe TRBD1 (5 bases). Trimming cost V 1 base and J 10 bases, with 8 bases left between them. This CDR3 is 13 amino acids long. CDR1 is LNHDA, CDR2 SQIVND, per germline (reference sequence). CDR3 nucleotide sequence: TGTGCCAGTAGTATAGGCGACAGATCACCCCTCCACTTT. Protein product: CASSIGDRSPLHF.

V gene TRBV29-1 combines with J gene TRBJ2-3; a possible D gene is TRBD2 (6 bases). V was shortened by 7 bases and J by 0 bases, with 14 bases between the two germline ends. This CDR3 is 14 amino acids long. Germline V gene data show CDR1 as SQVTM and CDR2 as ANQGSEA. The DNA for the CDR3 is TGCAGCGCCGACCGGGACTTTAGCACAGATACGCAGTATTTT. Amino acids: CSADRDFSTDTQYF.

The genes are TRBV7-9 and TRBJ1-3, with 7 bases identical to TRBD1. Per germline, CDR1 SEHNR and CDR2 FQNEAQ (reference sequence). CDR3 length equals 14 residues. With V trimmed by 4 bases and J by 4 bases, 4 bases remained unmatched. Written as DNA, the CDR3 is TGTGCCAGCAGCTGGGGGACAGAGGGAAACACCATATATTTT. Its translation is CASSWGTEGNTIYF. Supplemented by reference TRBV7-9 and TRBJ1-3, the full variable domain reads DTGVSQNPRHKITKRGQNVTFRCDPISEHNRLYWYRQTLGQGPEFLTYFQNEAQLEKSRLLSDRFSAERPKGSFSTLEIQRTEQGDSAMYLCASSWGTEGNTIYFGEGSWLTVV.

The rearrangement uses TRBV27 and TRBJ1-2; 7 nucleotides agree with TRBD1. Germline CDR1 reads MNHEY; CDR2 reads SMNVEV (reference sequence). The CDR3 length is 14 residues. The trim removed 6 bases at V and 0 bases at J, leaving 4 bases unmatched. This CDR3 reads CASSRQGPNYGYTF. The DNA for the CDR3 is TGTGCCAGCAGCCGACAGGGTCCTAACTATGGCTACACCTTC.

The sample holds a few counts of this clone. V usage is TRBV7-2 and J usage is TRBJ1-6, with TRBD1 matching 9 bases. CDR1 and CDR2 from the germline V gene are SGHTA and FQGNSA. The V segment lost 6 bases and the J segment 10 bases; nucleotides outside the gene matches: 7. The CDR3 totals 14 residues. The chain's CDR3 is CASSSGTGYSPLHF. CDR3 nucleotide sequence: TGTGCCAGCAGTTCCGGGACAGGGTACTCACCCCTCCACTTT.

The chain recombines TRBV5-4 with TRBJ2-7; 11 bases are shared with TRBD2. CDR3 size: 16 residues. V dropped 0 bases and J dropped 4; count of bases not matched to a gene: 6. Germline V lookup: CDR1 SGHNT, CDR2 YYREEE (reference sequence). The CDR3 loop is CASSLGGTSGPYEQYF. As DNA, the CDR3 is TGTGCCAGCAGCTTGGGGGGGACTAGCGGCCCTTACGAGCAGTACTTC.

The rearrangement links TRBV18 to TRBJ2-2; D is undetermined. V lost 1 base to trimming and J lost 0 bases, with 9 bases between them. Germline V gives CDR1 KGHSH, CDR2 LQKENI. This CDR3 has 16 amino acids. The CDR3 DNA sequence: TGTGCCAGCTCACCACGGGCAGTCGCGAACACCGGGGAGCTGTTTTTT. Its protein is CASSPRAVANTGELFF.

The chain recombines TRBV28 with TRBJ1-3; 8 bases align to TRBD1. CDR3 length: 16 residues. Germline loops: CDR1 MDHEN, CDR2 SYDVKM. V shed 8 bases and J 5 bases; nucleotides not matched to a gene: 14. CDR3 in DNA: TGTGCCAGCGGGGGTCAAACGACAGGGGATAGAAACACCATATATTTT. Its translation is CASGGQTTGDRNTIYF.

The chain is built from TRBV5-4 and TRBJ1-2; 9 bases are shared with TRBD1. The trim removed 4 bases at V and 8 bases at J, leaving 6 bases unmatched. CDR1 and CDR2 (germline): SGHNT, YYREEE (reference sequence). The CDR3 is 13 residues long. In nucleotides, the CDR3 is TGTGCCAGCAGCCATACAGGGGGCTGGGGCTACACCTTC. Translation: CASSHTGGWGYTF.

Written as DNA, the CDR3 is TGTGCCAGCAGTTCAGGGGGCTCGGAGACCCAGTACTTC. Translation: CASSSGGSETQYF. This chain uses TRBV27 with TRBJ2-5; 8 bases map to TRBD1. CDR3 size: 13 residues. The V segment lost 4 bases and the J segment 5 bases; nucleotides outside the gene matches: 3. In germline, CDR1 is MNHEY, CDR2 SMNVEV (reference sequence).

This chain links TRBV7-9 with TRBJ1-1, with 7 positions matching TRBD1. The CDR3 is made up of 14 amino acids. V shed 5 bases and J 0 bases; nucleotides not matched to a gene: 3. Germline values: CDR1 SEHNR, CDR2 FQNEAQ (reference sequence). The CDR3 reads CASSDQGVNTEAFF. DNA for the CDR3: TGTGCCAGCAGCGACCAGGGGGTGAACACTGAAGCTTTCTTT.

This clone was seen a handful of times. The sample contains more than one DNA sequence encoding this CDR3. The chain uses TRBV7-9 and TRBJ2-5, with D maybe TRBD2 (6 bases). The V end was cut by 4 bases, the J end by 5 bases, with 8 bases between. Germline lookup yields CDR1 SEHNR and CDR2 FQNEAQ (reference sequence). This CDR3 is 12 amino acids long. The CDR3 loop is CASSSGGETQYF. CDR3 coding DNA: TGTGCCAGCAGCTCTGGAGGGGAGACCCAGTACTTC.

The chain uses TRBV7-2 and TRBJ2-7, with a tentative D call TRBD1 (5 bases). Germline V gives CDR1 SGHTA, CDR2 FQGNSA. V was clipped by 7 bases and J by 3 bases, with 19 bases between them. The CDR3 is 15 residues long. The CDR3 DNA reads TGTGCCAGCATAAGGGGAAGCTCTCTACTCTACGAGCAGTACTTC. This gives the protein CASIRGSSLLYEQYF.

This chain joins TRBV10-2 and TRBJ1-2; TRBD1 matches at 8 bases. V lost 4 bases, J lost 6 bases, and 4 bases stayed unmatched. Germline CDR1 and CDR2: WSHSY and SAAADI. CDR3 size: 13 residues. CDR3 in amino acids: CASSGRGPHGYTF. The CDR3 bases are TGCGCCAGCAGTGGCAGGGGGCCCCATGGCTACACCTTC.

This chain uses TRBV6-5 with TRBJ1-1; no firm D call. V was shortened by 1 base and J by 3 bases, with 9 bases between the two germline ends. The germline gives CDR1 MNHEY, CDR2 SVGAGI. The CDR3 is 14 amino acids. CDR3 sequence: CASSYFGRDTEAFF. The DNA of the CDR3 is TGTGCCAGCAGTTACTTCGGTCGGGACACTGAAGCTTTCTTT.

V is TRBV12-3 or TRBV12-4 and J is TRBJ1-4; 11 bases fit TRBD1. CDR3 length: 13 residues. V lost 8 bases, J lost 9 bases, and 5 bases stayed unmatched. CDR3 DNA: TGTGCCAGCCGAGGGACAGGGGGGAAAAAACTGTTTTTT. Protein sequence: CASRGTGGKKLFF.